Presented here are 18 T cell receptor beta chains from one specimen sequenced in a study of blood T cell repertoires in COVID-19. The repertoire was sequenced with immunoSEQ multiplex PCR; TCRdb's copy has only in-frame clones and lacks some. This sample has approximately 200,000 clones, with 80% to 90% found just once. Sequences were obtained from PBMCs or T cells enriched from blood (not recorded which). Source of these receptors: a man aged 40-49 years who had recovered from COVID-19.

The V and J genes are TRBV29-1 and TRBJ2-1, with 8 bases fitting TRBD2. After removal of 6 bases from V and 6 bases from J, the junction contained 13 bases not matched to a gene. Germline loops: CDR1 SQVTM, CDR2 ANQGSEA. The CDR3 consists of 15 residues. CDR3 amino acids: CSVTRGAGGFNEQFF. DNA of the CDR3: TGCAGCGTCACGAGGGGGGCGGGAGGTTTCAATGAGCAGTTCTTC.

The chain employs TRBV19 and TRBJ1-5; TRBD1 is a possible D gene (6 bases). Looked up from germline, CDR1 is LNHDA and CDR2 is SQIVND (reference sequence). The ends were cut back, 6 bases at V and 9 bases at J, with 15 bases in the middle. The CDR3 runs to 13 residues. In nucleotides, the CDR3 is TGTGCCAGTAGATACAGGGAAACAGGGCCCCAGCATTTT. Protein sequence: CASRYRETGPQHF. Full variable domain (outside the CDR3, taken from reference TRBV19 and TRBJ1-5): DGGITQSPKYLFRKEGQNVTLSCEQNLNHDAMYWYRQDPGQGLRLIYYSQIVNDFQKGDIAEGYSVSREKKESFPLTVTSAQKNPTAFYLCASRYRETGPQHFGDGTRLSIL.

The J gene is TRBJ2-7, the V gene TRBV19, with 11 bases that match TRBD1. CDR3 size: 15 residues. With V trimmed by 3 bases and J by 2 bases, 3 bases remained unmatched. Per germline, CDR1 LNHDA and CDR2 SQIVND (reference sequence). The CDR3: CASSMGQGVAYEQYF. CDR3 in DNA: TGTGCCAGTAGTATGGGACAGGGGGTCGCCTACGAGCAGTACTTC.

V and J are TRBV12-3 or TRBV12-4 and TRBJ1-1; possible D gene TRBD1, 6 bases. Deletions cut 5 bases from V and 8 bases from J, with 15 bases between. This CDR3 has 13 amino acids. Here the CDR3 DNA reads TGTGCCAGCAGTAGGAAAGAAGGGACAGAAGCTTTCTTT. Translated, it gives CASSRKEGTEAFF.

The J gene is TRBJ1-1, the V gene TRBV5-1; D perhaps matches TRBD1 (6 bases). V was shortened by 0 bases and J by 1 base, with 10 bases between the two germline ends. Germline assignment: CDR1 SGHRS and CDR2 YFSETQ. CDR3 length: 15 amino acids. CDR3 sequence reads: CASSLAGQRNTEAFF. The CDR3 bases are TGCGCCAGCAGCTTGGCTGGACAGCGGAACACTGAAGCTTTCTTT.

V is TRBV7-9 and J is TRBJ2-1; D is undetermined. The CDR3 spans 15 residues. Germline-derived CDR1 and CDR2 are SEHNR and FQNEAQ (reference sequence). Trimming cost V 1 base and J 6 bases, with 13 bases left between them. CDR3 in amino acids: CASSLGARRPNEQFF. CDR3 sequence (DNA): TGTGCCAGCAGCTTAGGGGCCCGCCGCCCCAATGAGCAGTTCTTC.

The rearrangement uses TRBV27 and TRBJ2-4; 13 bases fit TRBD2. Germline lookup yields CDR1 MNHEY and CDR2 SMNVEV (reference sequence). The CDR3 contains 19 residues. The trim removed 5 bases at V and 6 bases at J, leaving 16 bases unmatched. As DNA, the CDR3 is TGTGCCAGCAGTCCCCGACAGGGCCAGACTAGCGGGAGGTTAAACATTCAGTACTTC. This translates into CASSPRQGQTSGRLNIQYF.

The V call is TRBV6-5, the J call TRBJ1-1; no firm D call. The ends were cut back, 4 bases at V and 6 bases at J, with 15 bases in the middle. There are 14 residues in the CDR3. Germline V lookup: CDR1 MNHEY, CDR2 SVGAGI. CDR3 region: CASSFEQPFAEAFF. The CDR3 DNA reads TGTGCCAGCAGTTTCGAACAGCCTTTCGCTGAAGCTTTCTTT.

The chain couples TRBV6-5 to TRBJ1-1, with no clear D. CDR3 length: 12 amino acids. The V gene's germline CDR1 is MNHEY and CDR2 SVGAGI. V was trimmed by 2 bases and J by 9 bases, leaving 10 bases between them. CDR3 coding DNA: TGTGCCAGCAGTTACGAAGGAGCTCAAGCTTTCTTT. This codes for CASSYEGAQAFF.

The V call is TRBV6-2 or TRBV6-3, the J call TRBJ2-1, with 7 bases aligning to TRBD2. Germline CDR1 and CDR2: MNHEY and SVGEGT. J gave up 8 bases and V 2 bases, and 6 bases lay outside the gene matches. This CDR3 has 14 residues. The CDR3 sequence is CASSYRGLVDEQFF. The CDR3, as DNA: TGTGCCAGCAGTTACCGTGGACTAGTCGATGAGCAGTTCTTC.

The chain has TRBV28 and TRBJ1-1; 7 bases agree with TRBD1. This CDR3 comprises 14 residues. The V segment lost 4 bases and the J segment 0 bases; nucleotides outside the gene matches: 2. Germline values: CDR1 MDHEN, CDR2 SYDVKM. Here the CDR3 reads CASSWGQMNTEAFF. DNA of the CDR3: TGTGCCAGCAGTTGGGGACAGATGAACACTGAAGCTTTCTTT.

This clone was detected only a few times. V is TRBV28 and J is TRBJ1-1; TRBD1 agrees at 9 bases. Germline CDR1 is MDHEN and CDR2 is SYDVKM. The CDR3 length is 15 residues. V gave up 5 bases and J gave up 5 bases; unmatched junction bases: 9. CDR3 sequence: CASSTLTGGYTEAFF. The CDR3 region has the DNA TGTGCCAGCAGTACCTTGACAGGGGGGTATACTGAAGCTTTCTTT. The full variable domain, with the rest looked up from reference TRBV28 and TRBJ1-1, is DVKVTQSSRYLVKRTGEKVFLECVQDMDHENMFWYRQDPGLGLRLIYFSYDVKMKEKGDIPEGYSVSREKKERFSLILESASTNQTSMYLCASSTLTGGYTEAFFGQGTRLTVV.

The chain is built from TRBV27 and TRBJ1-1, with D perhaps matching TRBD1 (6 bases). The CDR3 covers 14 residues. In germline, CDR1 is MNHEY, CDR2 SMNVEV (reference sequence). The germline V and J ends were trimmed by 5 bases and 1 base, with 11 bases remaining between them. The CDR3 DNA follows: TGTGCCAGCAGTCGACAGGCGGCGAACACTGAAGCTTTCTTT. Translated: CASSRQAANTEAFF.

On this clone: One end of the junction varies from germline; a read error may be responsible. CDR3 coding DNA: TGTGCCAGCAGCTTAGACGGGGGGCTGTCTTTC. Translated: CASSLDGGLSF. The chain carries TRBV7-9 and TRBJ1-2; D perhaps matches TRBD1 (6 bases). CDR1 is SEHNR and CDR2 is FQNEAQ in the germline V gene (reference sequence). The CDR3 is made up of 11 amino acids.

The gene calls are TRBV2 and TRBJ1-2; no definite D call. V was cut by 8 bases and J by 4 bases, with 11 bases left in between. The CDR3 extends over 12 amino acids. Germline V gene sequence: CDR1 SNHLY, CDR2 FYNNEI. CDR3 protein: CASAHQRYGYTF. CDR3 DNA sequence: TGTGCCAGCGCACACCAGCGCTATGGCTACACCTTC. Complete variable domain (other parts from reference TRBV2 and TRBJ1-2): EPEVTQTPSHQVTQMGQEVILRCVPISNHLYFYWYRQILGQKVEFLVSFYNNEISEKSEIFDDQFSVERPDGSNFTLKIRSTKLEDSAMYFCASAHQRYGYTFGSGTRLTVV.

The rearrangement uses TRBV28 and TRBJ1-1; D gene uncertain. Trimming removed 3 bases from V and 0 bases from J, with 11 bases in between. The CDR3 is 15 residues long. Germline lookup yields CDR1 MDHEN and CDR2 SYDVKM. The CDR3 DNA sequence: TGTGCCAGCAGTTTGTCGGGGATCCTGAACACTGAAGCTTTCTTT. Translation: CASSLSGILNTEAFF. The whole variable domain, remainder taken from reference TRBV28 and TRBJ1-1, is DVKVTQSSRYLVKRTGEKVFLECVQDMDHENMFWYRQDPGLGLRLIYFSYDVKMKEKGDIPEGYSVSREKKERFSLILESASTNQTSMYLCASSLSGILNTEAFFGQGTRLTVV.

This clone was detected only a few times. V gene TRBV6-1 combines with J gene TRBJ2-1; possible D gene TRBD2, 7 bases. Deletions cut 0 bases from V and 4 bases from J, with 19 bases between. The CDR3 contains 18 residues. CDR1 and CDR2 (germline): MNHNS, SASEGT. The chain's CDR3 is CASSEALGGGARYNEQFF. The CDR3 DNA reads as TGTGCCAGCAGTGAAGCGCTCGGAGGGGGGGCTAGGTACAATGAGCAGTTCTTC.

The chain is built from TRBV5-5 and TRBJ2-7; 7 bases align to TRBD2. The CDR3 has 14 amino acids. V shed 4 bases and J 0 bases; nucleotides not matched to a gene: 4. Germline V gene lookup returns CDR1 SGHKS and CDR2 YYEKEE (reference sequence). CDR3 nucleotide sequence: TGTGCCAGCAGCCGGACTAGGAGCTCCTACGAGCAGTACTTC. This encodes CASSRTRSSYEQYF.